This T cell receptor beta chain was identified in a study of blood T cell repertoires in COVID-19. Study at large: PBMCs, B-cell-depleted T cells, or T cells were the source of the cDNA or gDNA that made up the material.

Original handling: Researchers report that nucleated cell counts were estimated from reference gene primer amplification. The method was immunoSEQ multiplex PCR; TCRdb's version includes in-frame clones alone and lacks a portion of them. V, J and clone size are taken as reported in that table, and D and trimming were inferred from the DNA itself. This sample carries about 97,000 clones, around 88% of them seen once, and the ten largest clones take around 2.1%. During active infection, Seattle patients enrolled and were then monitored through disease. The V and J ends lost 0 bases and 0 bases, in that order; junction bases with no gene match: 9. The CDR3 totals 18 residues. Germline V CDR1 and CDR2: SGHRS, YFSETQ.

The sequencing input was peripheral blood. The chain is built from TRBV5-1 and TRBJ2-1, with 7 nucleotides matching TRBD1. This sequence was found in a man between 45 and 60 years old with COVID-19, enrolled during active disease. This CDR3 reads CASSLAAVRTGSYNEQFF. CDR3 sequence (DNA): TGCGCCAGCAGCTTGGCGGCGGTAAGGACAGGCTCCTACAATGAGCAGTTCTTC.